The TCR beta chain described here comes from a study of blood T cell repertoires in COVID-19. As for the study in general: The samples span acute and convalescent COVID-19 from the United States, Italy and Spain.

Produced via immunoSEQ multiplex PCR; TCRdb's table is partial and in-frame only. The table records under 250,000 clones, roughly nine tenths of them present only once. Germline-derived CDR1 and CDR2 are SGHAT and FQNNGV. Trimming cost V 6 bases and J 6 bases; bases outside gene matches: 7. CDR3 size: 15 residues. The sample taken for sequencing was peripheral blood. The TCR comes from a man aged 18 to 35 with active or convalescent COVID-19. The rearrangement joins TRBV11-2 to TRBJ2-3; 12 nucleotides line up with TRBD2. The CDR3 DNA sequence: TGTGCCAGCAGTTTCCCCGGGACTAGCGGGGATACGCAGTATTTT. Translation gives CASSFPGTSGDTQYF. The full variable domain, its missing parts supplied by reference TRBV11-2 and TRBJ2-3, is EAGVAQSPRYKIIEKRQSVAFWCNPISGHATLYWYQQILGQGPKLLIQFQNNGVVDDSQLPKDRFSAERLKGVDSTLKIQPAKLEDSAVYLCASSFPGTSGDTQYFGPGTRLTVL.